Below, one T cell receptor beta chain is given with its context. Its antigen is unknown. Every single patient, without exception, relapsed after autologous stem cell transplantation, and brentuximab vedotin exposure varied. Patients reached a best response of complete response, partial response or progressive disease. This sample is part of a study of PD-1 blockade in classical Hodgkin lymphoma. Study-wide points: By C4D1, CD4+ diversity increased significantly, especially in complete responders. Any patient who commenced nivolumab under 1 year after ASCT was excluded.

Here immunoSEQ multiplex PCR was the method, and the copy in TCRdb shows in-frame clones only, minus some. Of 50,000 to 65,000 clones in the sample, around 89% were seen once. The sequencing here drew on peripheral blood mononuclear cells (PBMCs), taken before the second cycle of nivolumab. The clonotype originates from a human donor with classical Hodgkin lymphoma.

CDR3: CASTLRALSYEQYF. In DNA form, the CDR3 reads TGTGCCAGCACCTTGAGGGCTCTCTCCTACGAGCAGTACTTC. The rearrangement links TRBV6-1 to TRBJ2-7; possible D gene TRBD2, 5 bases. Germline V gives CDR1 MNHNS, CDR2 SASEGT. The CDR3 spans 14 residues. V lost 7 bases to trimming and J lost 0 bases, with 13 bases between them.